This is a list of T cell receptor beta chains from one sample in a study of CD8 T cells in Susac syndrome. TCRdb re-derived calls from the immunoSEQ multiplex PCR reads in MiXCR, one entry per CDR3 protein. Among about 150,000 distinct CDR3 sequences listed, under 95% were seen once. Sequences were obtained from CD4+ T cells from PBMCs. These receptor sequences come from a human donor with multiple sclerosis. Both conserved end residues are part of each CDR3. Each record gives: J gene, V gene, D gene, clone size, CDR3 DNA, CDR3 protein. D genes are given only for firm matches. Some rows mark clone size as missing; the rest say once, few, many or name a class of expanded clone.

>TRBJ1-2|TRBV14|-|-
TGTGCCAGCAGCCAAGATCTTCAGTATGGCTACACCTTC
CASSQDLQYGYTF
>TRBJ1-2|TRBV30|-|-
TGTGCCTGGAGTATACTCACAGGGTCTGGCTACACCTTC
CAWSILTGSGYTF
>TRBJ2-7|TRBV3-1|-|-
TGTGCCAGCAGCCAGGGACTCCCATCCGCCTACGAGCAGTACTTC
CASSQGLPSAYEQYF
>TRBJ1-1|TRBV12-3/TRBV12-4|-|-
TGTGCCAGCAGTTCTCCCGGAGGTGAGGCTTTCTTT
CASSSPGGEAFF
>TRBJ2-2|TRBV9|TRBD1|-
TGTGCCAGCAGCGCCTCCGGGACAGGCGGGGAGCTGTTTTTT
CASSASGTGGELFF
>TRBJ2-5|TRBV11-2|-|-
TGTGCCAGCAGCTTCTGGACGAAACAAGAGACCCAGTACTTC
CASSFWTKQETQYF
>TRBJ1-1|TRBV10-3|TRBD1|-
TGTGCCATCAGCGGGACGGGACAGGGAACTGAAGCTTTCTTT
CAISGTGQGTEAFF
>TRBJ2-3|TRBV7-3|TRBD2|once
TGTGCCAGCAGCTCACACGCTAGCGGGGGGGCCTTTGATACGCAGTATTTT
CASSSHASGGAFDTQYF
>TRBJ2-6|TRBV20-1|-|-
TGCAGTGCTAGAACGGGTCGAACTGGGGCCAACGTCCTGACTTTC
CSARTGRTGANVLTF
>TRBJ1-5|TRBV12-3/TRBV12-4|-|-
TGTGCCAGCAGTTTATCTAGGAATCAGCCCCAGCATTTT
CASSLSRNQPQHF
>TRBJ1-5|TRBV18|-|few
TGTGCCAGCTCACCAGGAGGAAATCAGCCCCAGCATTTT
CASSPGGNQPQHF
>TRBJ2-7|TRBV27|TRBD2|few
TGTGCCAGCAGTCGACTAGCGGGACCCTACGAGCAGTACTTC
CASSRLAGPYEQYF
>TRBJ2-7|TRBV10-3|TRBD1|-
TGTGCCATCAGTGAGACCGCCCCGGGACAGGGTGCCTACGAGCAGTACTTC
CAISETAPGQGAYEQYF
>TRBJ2-3|TRBV6-1|-|-
TGTGCCAGTGGACTGGCTCCCACAGATACGCAGTATTTT
CASGLAPTDTQYF
>TRBJ1-1|TRBV4-1|TRBD1|-
TGCGCCAGCAGCCACTCCGGGACAGACAAAGCTTTCTTT
CASSHSGTDKAFF
>TRBJ2-5|TRBV9|TRBD2|-
TGTGCCAGCAGCCCCCGGGGGGGGGACGAGACCCAGTACTTC
CASSPRGGDETQYF
>TRBJ1-1|TRBV18|-|-
TGTGCCAGCTCTACTGGTGGGCCCGGGGGGATGACTGAAGCTTTCTTT
CASSTGGPGGMTEAFF
>TRBJ2-7|TRBV5-1|TRBD1|-
TGCGCCAGCAGCTCCAATCCCGGGACAGTCTCCTACGAGCAGTACTTC
CASSSNPGTVSYEQYF
>TRBJ2-5|TRBV28|TRBD2|few
TGTGCCAGCAGCTCCGGACTAGCAAAGGAGACCCAGTACTTC
CASSSGLAKETQYF
>TRBJ1-6|TRBV9|-|-
TGTGCCAGCAGCGTAGTCTTCCTTGGAAAGGGTAGCAATTCACCCCTCCACTTT
CASSVVFLGKGSNSPLHF
>TRBJ1-1|TRBV6-5|-|-
TGTGCCAGCAGTTACTCGCTCGGCACTGAAGCTTTCTTT
CASSYSLGTEAFF
>TRBJ2-1|TRBV2|TRBD2|-
TGTGCCAGCCGCCGGGACTATCCCGACAATGAGCAGTTCTTC
CASRRDYPDNEQFF
>TRBJ1-2|TRBV6-5|TRBD1|-
TGTGCCAGCAGACCGGGACAGGGTGTCTATGGCTACACCTTC
CASRPGQGVYGYTF
>TRBJ2-7|TRBV12-3/TRBV12-4|-|-
TGTGCCAGCAGGCCCCGGGGACAAGCCTACGAGCAGTACTTC
CASRPRGQAYEQYF
>TRBJ2-2|TRBV24-1|-|-
TGTGCCTCGGGCGGGAACACCGGGGAGCTGTTTTTT
CASGGNTGELFF
>TRBJ1-6|TRBV3-1|-|-
TGTGCCAGCAGCCAAGATCGAAGGTCACCCCTCCACTTT
CASSQDRRSPLHF
>TRBJ2-2|TRBV12-3/TRBV12-4|-|-
TGTGCCAGCAGTTTTCTTGGGGACACCGGGGAGCTGTTTTTT
CASSFLGDTGELFF
>TRBJ2-4|TRBV19|TRBD1|-
TGTGCCAGTACCCAGGGACAGGGCAAAAACATTCAGTACTTC
CASTQGQGKNIQYF
>TRBJ1-5|TRBV3-1|-|-
TGTGCCAGCAGCCAAGAGACAGGTCTGCCCCAGCATTTT
CASSQETGLPQHF
>TRBJ2-3|TRBV7-3|-|-
TGTGCCAGCAGCTCTGGAGTTGGAGATACGCAGTATTTT
CASSSGVGDTQYF
>TRBJ2-1|TRBV6-2/TRBV6-3|TRBD2|-
TGTGCCAGCAGCATCCTAAGCGGGAGTATCGCCTACAATGAGCAGTTCTTC
CASSILSGSIAYNEQFF
>TRBJ2-5|TRBV5-1|-|-
TGCGCCAGCACCATATCGTATCAAGAGACCCAGTACTTC
CASTISYQETQYF
>TRBJ2-5|TRBV30|TRBD2|-
TGTGCCTGGAGTGAACCGGGACTAGGGCAAGAGACCCAGTACTTC
CAWSEPGLGQETQYF
>TRBJ2-3|TRBV28|TRBD1|-
TGTGCCAGCGGAACAGGGGGCGCCGGCACAGATACGCAGTATTTT
CASGTGGAGTDTQYF
>TRBJ2-1|TRBV7-6|TRBD2|-
TGTGCCAGCAGCCTAACTAGCGGGAGGGATAATGAGCAGTTCTTC
CASSLTSGRDNEQFF
>TRBJ2-1|TRBV3-1|-|-
TGTGCCAGCAGCCAAGGGAGGGGGACCTACAATGAGCAGTTCTTC
CASSQGRGTYNEQFF
>TRBJ2-3|TRBV6-4|-|-
TGTGCCAGCAGTGAGACGGGATACACAGATACGCAGTATTTT
CASSETGYTDTQYF
>TRBJ2-7|TRBV18|-|-
TGTGCCAGCTCACCACCCAGGGGAAAATACGAGCAGTACTTC
CASSPPRGKYEQYF
>TRBJ1-2|TRBV5-4|TRBD1|-
TGTGCCAGCAGCTGGACAGGGAACTATGGCTACACCTTC
CASSWTGNYGYTF
>TRBJ2-3|TRBV5-1|-|-
TGCGCCAGCAGCTTGATGGGGGACAGCACAGATACGCAGTATTTT
CASSLMGDSTDTQYF
>TRBJ2-5|TRBV3-1|-|-
TGTGCCAGCAGCCAAGTTGGGACCCAGTACTTC
CASSQVGTQYF
>TRBJ2-7|TRBV4-1|-|-
TGCGCCAGCAGCCAAGGTCCCACAGCCTACGAGCAGTACTTC
CASSQGPTAYEQYF
>TRBJ1-1|TRBV3-1|-|-
TGTGCCAGCAGGGGAGGGGAGGGTAGAGCTTTCTTT
CASRGGEGRAFF
>TRBJ1-4|TRBV12-3/TRBV12-4|TRBD1|-
TGTGCCAGCGCAACAGGGGAACTAACTAATGAAAAACTGTTTTTT
CASATGELTNEKLFF
>TRBJ2-7|TRBV5-6|TRBD1|-
TGTGCCAGCAGCAGAAGGGGACAGGGAGCCTACGAGCAGTACTTC
CASSRRGQGAYEQYF
>TRBJ1-2|TRBV7-2|TRBD1|-
TGTGCCAGCAGCCTAGGGACAGGGGGTCATGGCTACACCTTC
CASSLGTGGHGYTF
>TRBJ1-4|TRBV19|-|few
TGTGCCAGTAGTATTGCAGACAGATCAACTAATGAAAAACTGTTTTTT
CASSIADRSTNEKLFF
>TRBJ1-2|TRBV28|-|-
TGTGCCAGCAGACCACCCTTAAGCTATGGCTACACCTTC
CASRPPLSYGYTF
>TRBJ2-7|TRBV18|-|-
TGTGCCAGCTCACCCGCTTCAGCCTACGAGCAGTACTTC
CASSPASAYEQYF
>TRBJ1-3|TRBV5-1|-|-
TGCGCCAGCAGCTCGGGATTACAGGGAGAAGCTGGAAACACCATATATTTT
CASSSGLQGEAGNTIYF
>TRBJ1-2|TRBV5-4|TRBD1|-
TGTGCCAGCAGCTGGGGGACAGCCACTAACTATGGCTACACCTTC
CASSWGTATNYGYTF
>TRBJ2-7|TRBV20-1|-|once
TGCAGTGCCCCGGGCACGTACTCCTACGAGCAGTACTTC
CSAPGTYSYEQYF
>TRBJ2-1|TRBV4-2|-|few
TGTGCCAGCAGATCGATTGGCTACAATGAGCAGTTCTTC
CASRSIGYNEQFF
>TRBJ2-2|TRBV20-1|-|-
TGCAGTGCTAGACCCCGGGTGGGGGCCTATGGGGGTGTTGGTAGCACCGGGGAGCTGTTTTTT
CSARPRVGAYGGVGSTGELFF